This T cell receptor (beta chain) was captured by sequencing in a study of molecular identifiers for immune sequencing clone quantification. This clonotype appeared many times. The antigen is not known. General observations from the study: Clones of above 20 RNA copies carried over 98% of effector molecules; in naive cells they carried under 1%.

The use of previously described methods and listed TCR primers produced the bulk TCR libraries. TCRdb re-called the PCR reads with MiXCR, one entry per CDR3 protein. The repertoire consists of approximately 630,000 distinct CDR3 sequences, with around 25% occurring once and the leading ten covering about 0.84%. Trimming removed 7 bases from V and 4 bases from J, with 15 bases in between. The CDR3 contains 14 residues. From germline, CDR1 is LNHDA and CDR2 SQIVND (reference sequence). Material: naive CD8+ T cells from blood, with Jurkat cell RNA spiked in. As to subset: FACS-sorted CD8+CD4-CCR7+CD45RA+ naive T cells. The clonotype originates from a human donor in good health. Some libraries in this study had Jurkat cell RNA spiked in. This sequence joins TRBV19 and TRBJ2-3, with D possibly matching TRBD1 (5 bases). Written as DNA, the CDR3 is TGTGCCAGTAATGGGCAGGGTTTCGCAGATACGCAGTATTTT. Amino acid sequence: CASNGQGFADTQYF.